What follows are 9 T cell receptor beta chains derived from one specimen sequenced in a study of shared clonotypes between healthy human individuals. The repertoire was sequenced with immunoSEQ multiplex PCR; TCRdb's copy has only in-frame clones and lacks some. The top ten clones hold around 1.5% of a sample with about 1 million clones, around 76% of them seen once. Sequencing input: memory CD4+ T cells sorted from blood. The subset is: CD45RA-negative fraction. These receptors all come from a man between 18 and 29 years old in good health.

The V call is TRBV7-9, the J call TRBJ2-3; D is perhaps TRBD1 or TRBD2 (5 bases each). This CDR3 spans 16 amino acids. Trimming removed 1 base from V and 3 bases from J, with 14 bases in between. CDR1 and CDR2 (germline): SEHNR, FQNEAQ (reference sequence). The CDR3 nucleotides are TGTGCCAGCAGCTTAGGTGGTGGGGGAGCGACAGATACGCAGTATTTT. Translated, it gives CASSLGGGGATDTQYF.

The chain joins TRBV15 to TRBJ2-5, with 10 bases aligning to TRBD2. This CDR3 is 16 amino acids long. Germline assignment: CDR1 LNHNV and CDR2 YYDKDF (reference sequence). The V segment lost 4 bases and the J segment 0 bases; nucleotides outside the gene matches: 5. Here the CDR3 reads CATSTLAGGYQETQYF. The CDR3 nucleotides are TGTGCCACCAGCACTTTAGCGGGGGGCTACCAAGAGACCCAGTACTTC. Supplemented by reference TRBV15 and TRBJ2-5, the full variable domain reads DAMVIQNPRYQVTQFGKPVTLSCSQTLNHNVMYWYQQKSSQAPKLLFHYYDKDFNNEADTPDNFQSRRPNTSFCFLDIRSPGLGDTAMYLCATSTLAGGYQETQYFGPGTRLLVL.

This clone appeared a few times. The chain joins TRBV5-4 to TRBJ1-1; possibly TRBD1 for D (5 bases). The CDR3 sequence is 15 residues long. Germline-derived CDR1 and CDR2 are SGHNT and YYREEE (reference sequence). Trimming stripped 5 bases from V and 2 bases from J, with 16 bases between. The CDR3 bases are TGTGCCAGCAGGCCGATTGACGGACACAACACTGAAGCTTTCTTT. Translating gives CASRPIDGHNTEAFF. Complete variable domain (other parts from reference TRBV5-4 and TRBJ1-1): ETGVTQSPTHLIKTRGQQVTLRCSSQSGHNTVSWYQQALGQGPQFIFQYYREEENGRGNFPPRFSGLQFPNYSSELNVNALELDDSALYLCASRPIDGHNTEAFFGQGTRLTVV.

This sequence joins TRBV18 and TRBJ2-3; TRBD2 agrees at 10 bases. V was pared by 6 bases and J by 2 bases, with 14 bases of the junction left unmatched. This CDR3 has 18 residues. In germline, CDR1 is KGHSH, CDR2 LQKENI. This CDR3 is CASSPKPHSGGTTDTQYF. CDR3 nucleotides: TGTGCCAGCTCTCCCAAACCTCATAGCGGGGGGACCACAGATACGCAGTATTTT.

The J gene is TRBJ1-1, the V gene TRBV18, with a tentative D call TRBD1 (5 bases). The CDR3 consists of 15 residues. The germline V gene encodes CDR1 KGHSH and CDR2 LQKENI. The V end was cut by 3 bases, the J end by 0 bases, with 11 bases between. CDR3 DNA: TGTGCCAGCTCACCTCACGGGACGATGAACACTGAAGCTTTCTTT. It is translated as CASSPHGTMNTEAFF.

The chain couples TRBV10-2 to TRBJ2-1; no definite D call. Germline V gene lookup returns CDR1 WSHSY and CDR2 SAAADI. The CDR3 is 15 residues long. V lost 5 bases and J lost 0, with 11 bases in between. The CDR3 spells CASSSSQSSYNEQFF. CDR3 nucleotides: TGCGCCAGCAGTTCCTCACAGAGCTCCTACAATGAGCAGTTCTTC.

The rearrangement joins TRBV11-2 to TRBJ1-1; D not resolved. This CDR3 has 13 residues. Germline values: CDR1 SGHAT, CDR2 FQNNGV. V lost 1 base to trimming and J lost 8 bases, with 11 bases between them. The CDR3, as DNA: TGTGCCAGCAGCTTAGGGGTTTCGGGCGAAGCTTTCTTT. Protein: CASSLGVSGEAFF.

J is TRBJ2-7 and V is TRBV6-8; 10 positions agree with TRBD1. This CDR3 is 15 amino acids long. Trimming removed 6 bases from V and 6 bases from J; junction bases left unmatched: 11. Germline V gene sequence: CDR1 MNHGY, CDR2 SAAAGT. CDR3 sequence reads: CASRPRQGAMGEQYF. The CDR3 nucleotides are TGTGCCAGCAGACCCCGACAGGGGGCTATGGGCGAGCAGTACTTC.

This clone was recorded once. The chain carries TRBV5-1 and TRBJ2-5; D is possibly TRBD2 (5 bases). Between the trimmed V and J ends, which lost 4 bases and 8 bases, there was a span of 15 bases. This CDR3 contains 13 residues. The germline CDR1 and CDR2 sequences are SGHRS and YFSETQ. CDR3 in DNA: TGCGCCAGCAGCCCGGACTTTCGTGGAACCCAGTACTTC. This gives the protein CASSPDFRGTQYF.